What follows are 29 T cell receptor beta chains derived from one specimen sequenced in a study of blood T cell repertoires in COVID-19. The data were produced by immunoSEQ multiplex PCR, yet TCRdb's version contains in-frame clones alone and is incomplete. The data contain fewer than 350,000 clones, roughly 86% of them singletons. Material for sequencing was PBMCs or T cells enriched from blood (not recorded which). These receptor sequences come from a woman aged 25 to 39 who had recovered from COVID-19.

V usage is TRBV28 and J usage is TRBJ2-3; 9 bases map to TRBD2. V shed 6 bases, J shed 3 bases, and the junction held 16 bases outside the gene matches. The CDR3 extends over 18 amino acids. Germline V gene lookup returns CDR1 MDHEN and CDR2 SYDVKM. CDR3 protein: CASSAFARSGGKTDTQYF. The DNA for the CDR3 is TGTGCCAGCAGCGCTTTCGCGAGGAGCGGGGGGAAGACAGATACGCAGTATTTT.

This clone was detected only a few times. V is TRBV27 and J is TRBJ2-7, with TRBD1 matching over 8 bases. The CDR3 extends over 15 amino acids. The junction had 5 bases not matched to a gene; V was cut back by 2 bases and J by 2 bases. Per germline, CDR1 MNHEY and CDR2 SMNVEV (reference sequence). CDR3 protein: CASSLQGAGPYEQYF. The CDR3 bases are TGTGCCAGCAGTTTACAGGGGGCAGGCCCCTACGAGCAGTACTTC.

Comments on this clone: This sample also contains other DNA sequences that code for the same CDR3. The V gene is TRBV29-1, the J gene TRBJ1-2, with 7 bases fitting TRBD1. CDR1 SQVTM and CDR2 ANQGSEA come from the germline V gene. CDR3 size: 12 residues. The V segment lost 2 bases and the J segment 5 bases; nucleotides outside the gene matches: 2. CDR3 in amino acids: CSVERQGYGYTF. DNA for the CDR3: TGCAGCGTTGAACGACAGGGATATGGCTACACCTTC.

The chain combines TRBV5-4 with TRBJ2-3, with D possibly being TRBD2 (6 bases). The CDR3 has 15 residues. V lost 5 bases to trimming and J lost 0 bases, with 13 bases between them. Germline V gene lookup returns CDR1 SGHNT and CDR2 YYREEE (reference sequence). In DNA form, the CDR3 reads TGTGCCAGCAGGGGAGGCGGGCCCAGCACAGATACGCAGTATTTT. This sequence encodes CASRGGGPSTDTQYF.

The chain has TRBV28 and TRBJ2-4; TRBD1 matches 7 bases. The CDR3 contains 15 residues. The V gene's germline CDR1 is MDHEN and CDR2 SYDVKM. Trimming removed 6 bases from V and 16 bases from J; junction bases left unmatched: 21. The CDR3 region has the DNA TGTGCCAGCAGCAGTTTAATCGGGACAGACTACGGTTTCTACTTC. This translates into CASSSLIGTDYGFYF. Full variable domain (outside the CDR3, taken from reference TRBV28 and TRBJ2-4): DVKVTQSSRYLVKRTGEKVFLECVQDMDHENMFWYRQDPGLGLRLIYFSYDVKMKEKGDIPEGYSVSREKKERFSLILESASTNQTSMYLCASSSLIGTDYGFYFGAGTRLSVL.

With regard to this clone: A junction end diverges from the germline sequence, so it may reflect a read error. V gene TRBV5-1 combines with J gene TRBJ1-5; possible D gene TRBD1, 6 bases. The CDR3 has 16 residues. Germline CDR1 is SGHRS and CDR2 is YFSETQ. The DNA for the CDR3 is TGCGCCCGCAGCCCGGGGGCGGGGGGATATGCTCAGCCCCAGCATTTT. It yields the protein CARSPGAGGYAQPQHF.

This clone was counted once. This chain links TRBV5-1 with TRBJ2-7; tentatively, D is TRBD1 (6 bases). This CDR3 contains 14 residues. V lost 4 bases, J lost 0 bases, and 11 bases lay in between. Germline lookup yields CDR1 SGHRS and CDR2 YFSETQ. CDR3 region: CASSQRDNSYEQYF. CDR3 coding DNA: TGCGCCAGCAGCCAACGGGACAACTCCTACGAGCAGTACTTC. Together with reference TRBV5-1 and TRBJ2-7, the CDR3 gives the full variable domain: KAGVTQTPRYLIKTRGQQVTLSCSPISGHRSVSWYQQTPGQGLQFLFEYFSETQRNKGNFPGRFSGRQFSNSRSEMNVSTLELGDSALYLCASSQRDNSYEQYFGPGTRLTVT.

There are a few counts of this clone. V is TRBV30 and J is TRBJ1-1; no firm D call. Trimming left V 2 bases short and J 8 bases short, with 15 bases between. The V gene's germline CDR1 is GTSNPN and CDR2 SVGIG (reference sequence). There are 13 residues in the CDR3. CDR3 nucleotide sequence: TGTGCCTGGAGTTCACCTCTGGCGGGAGAAGCTTTCTTT. It yields the protein CAWSSPLAGEAFF. Looking up the rest from reference TRBV30 and TRBJ1-1 gives the full variable domain: SQTIHQWPATLVQPVGSPLSLECTVEGTSNPNLYWYRQAAGRGLQLLFYSVGIGQISSEVPQNLSASRPQDRQFILSSKKLLLSDSGFYLCAWSSPLAGEAFFGQGTRLTVV.

This chain uses TRBV5-6 with TRBJ2-7; 9 nucleotides align to TRBD1. Germline V CDR1 and CDR2: SGHDT, YYEEEE. The CDR3 contains 14 residues. Losses at the gene ends were 1 base for V and 2 bases for J; bases not matched to a gene: 1. In DNA, the CDR3 is TGTGCCAGCAGCTTGACAGGGGGCGCCTACGAGCAGTACTTC. Translated: CASSLTGGAYEQYF.

This clone occurred once. This chain links TRBV5-1 with TRBJ1-1, with TRBD1 identical over 7 bases. The length of the CDR3 is 15 residues. V shed 4 bases, J shed 4 bases, and the junction held 10 bases outside the gene matches. Germline V gene data show CDR1 as SGHRS and CDR2 as YFSETQ. The CDR3 DNA is TGCGCCAGCAGCACACCCGGGACAGTGGTCACTGAAGCTTTCTTT. Its translation: CASSTPGTVVTEAFF.

The count of this clone is one. The CDR3 protein is CASSESGRWVNEQFF. The CDR3 DNA reads as TGTGCCAGCAGCGAAAGCGGGAGGTGGGTGAATGAGCAGTTCTTC. The rearrangement uses TRBV7-2 and TRBJ2-1; 9 bases are a match to TRBD2. Germline CDR1 and CDR2: SGHTA and FQGNSA. V gave up 5 bases and J gave up 7 bases; unmatched junction bases: 9. The length of the CDR3 is 15 residues.

The gene calls are TRBV29-1 and TRBJ1-1; D remains ambiguous. The CDR3 is made up of 14 amino acids. Trimming took off 2 bases at V and 3 bases at J, with 13 bases between the two ends. Germline assignment: CDR1 SQVTM and CDR2 ANQGSEA. CDR3 loop: CSVEKRQRDTEAFF. The CDR3 DNA follows: TGCAGCGTTGAAAAGCGGCAGAGAGACACTGAAGCTTTCTTT.

The rearrangement joins TRBV13 to TRBJ2-7, with D maybe TRBD1 (6 bases). The CDR3 totals 14 residues. V was trimmed by 0 bases and J by 0 bases, leaving 6 bases between them. The V gene's germline CDR1 is PRHDT and CDR2 FYEKMQ (reference sequence). In DNA form, the CDR3 reads TGTGCCAGCAGCTTAGGGGACAGCTCCTACGAGCAGTACTTC. Its translation: CASSLGDSSYEQYF.

The chain is built from TRBV28 and TRBJ2-7, with TRBD2 as a possible D gene (6 bases). V lost 4 bases and J 5 bases, leaving 12 bases between the germline ends. Germline CDR1 and CDR2: MDHEN and SYDVKM. The CDR3 runs to 13 residues. The CDR3 region has the DNA TGTGCCAGCAGTTCCCCTCGCGGGGACGAGCAGTACTTC. Its protein product is CASSSPRGDEQYF.

V usage is TRBV5-1 and J usage is TRBJ2-7; 7 bases are shared with TRBD2. This CDR3 is 14 amino acids long. Trimming took 0 bases from V and 3 from J; bases not matched to a gene: 3. Germline CDR1 reads SGHRS; CDR2 reads YFSETQ. The CDR3 protein is CASSLGLALYEQYF. In nucleotides, the CDR3 is TGCGCCAGCAGCTTGGGACTAGCCCTCTACGAGCAGTACTTC.

The chain has TRBV18 and TRBJ1-1; tentatively, D is TRBD1 (5 bases). Trimming took off 2 bases at V and 5 bases at J, with 21 bases between the two ends. Germline V lookup: CDR1 KGHSH, CDR2 LQKENI. The CDR3 sequence is 17 residues long. The CDR3 sequence is CASSPASGRGTFTEAFF. As DNA, the CDR3 is TGTGCCAGCTCACCAGCGTCGGGGCGGGGTACATTTACTGAAGCTTTCTTT.

J is TRBJ2-5 and V is TRBV13, with 10 bases lining up with TRBD1. The length of the CDR3 is 16 residues. Germline V gene sequence: CDR1 PRHDT, CDR2 FYEKMQ (reference sequence). With 5 bases clipped from V and 2 bases from J, the junction kept 8 bases outside the gene matches. CDR3 in DNA: TGTGCCAGCAGCCCCTCGACAGGGGGCTTACAAGAGACCCAGTACTTC. Translating it yields CASSPSTGGLQETQYF. Variable domain in full (rest from reference TRBV13 and TRBJ2-5): AAGVIQSPRHLIKEKRETATLKCYPIPRHDTVYWYQQGPGQDPQFLISFYEKMQSDKGSIPDRFSAQQFSDYHSELNMSSLELGDSALYFCASSPSTGGLQETQYFGPGTRLLVL.

The chain links TRBV2 to TRBJ2-1, with 9 bases identical to TRBD2. V dropped 10 bases and J dropped 3; count of bases not matched to a gene: 10. The CDR3 is made up of 15 amino acids. CDR1 is SNHLY and CDR2 is FYNNEI in the germline V gene. The CDR3 nucleotides are TGTGCCATCAAGGGGGGTAGCGGGAGCTACAATGAGCAGTTCTTC. Amino acid sequence: CAIKGGSGSYNEQFF.

The chain joins TRBV24-1 to TRBJ1-1, with 10 bases lining up with TRBD1. V was clipped by 3 bases and J by 5 bases; unmatched bases: 8. Germline lookup yields CDR1 KGHDR and CDR2 SFDVKD. This CDR3 spans 16 amino acids. CDR3 nucleotides: TGTGCCACCAGTGATGACAGGGGGCCTTTCGGGACTGAAGCTTTCTTT. It is translated as CATSDDRGPFGTEAFF.

The chain combines TRBV15 with TRBJ1-2; 7 positions match TRBD1. Germline V gene lookup returns CDR1 LNHNV and CDR2 YYDKDF (reference sequence). Losses at the gene ends were 3 bases for V and 5 bases for J; bases not matched to a gene: 9. This CDR3 region has 15 residues. This CDR3 reads CATSSKQGRGYGYTF. CDR3 in DNA: TGTGCCACCAGCAGTAAACAGGGGCGCGGATATGGCTACACCTTC. Together with reference TRBV15 and TRBJ1-2, the CDR3 gives the full variable domain: DAMVIQNPRYQVTQFGKPVTLSCSQTLNHNVMYWYQQKSSQAPKLLFHYYDKDFNNEADTPDNFQSRRPNTSFCFLDIRSPGLGDTAMYLCATSSKQGRGYGYTFGSGTRLTVV.

The chain recombines TRBV2 with TRBJ2-7, with TRBD1 as a possible D gene (5 bases). The CDR3 is made up of 13 amino acids. Germline loops: CDR1 SNHLY, CDR2 FYNNEI. With 5 bases removed from V and 1 base from J, the gap between germline ends came to 9 bases. DNA for the CDR3: TGTGCCAGCAGTTCCAGGGTGTCCTACGAGCAGTACTTC. Its protein is CASSSRVSYEQYF.

The V call is TRBV6-5, the J call TRBJ1-5, with TRBD1 matching 8 bases. Germline values: CDR1 MNHEY, CDR2 SVGAGI. The CDR3 length is 13 residues. The trim removed 6 bases at V and 3 bases at J, leaving 1 base unmatched. As DNA, the CDR3 is TGTGCCAGCAGGACAGGGGTCAATCAGCCCCAGCATTTT. Encoded protein: CASRTGVNQPQHF.

The rearrangement links TRBV15 to TRBJ1-2; the D is unclear. This CDR3 contains 14 residues. Trimming removed 0 bases at V and 6 bases at J, with 11 bases between. Germline lookup yields CDR1 LNHNV and CDR2 YYDKDF (reference sequence). CDR3 loop: CATSRDPHGDGYTF. CDR3 nucleotides: TGTGCCACCAGCAGAGATCCTCACGGAGATGGCTACACCTTC.

V and J are TRBV5-4 and TRBJ1-1; perhaps TRBD1 as D (5 bases). The V and J ends lost 3 bases and 1 base respectively, with 10 bases between them. The CDR3 covers 14 residues. CDR1 and CDR2 from the germline V gene are SGHNT and YYREEE (reference sequence). For the CDR3, the DNA is TGTGCCAGCAGCTCCCAGGGCCGGAACACTGAAGCTTTCTTT. It translates to CASSSQGRNTEAFF. Variable domain in full (rest from reference TRBV5-4 and TRBJ1-1): ETGVTQSPTHLIKTRGQQVTLRCSSQSGHNTVSWYQQALGQGPQFIFQYYREEENGRGNFPPRFSGLQFPNYSSELNVNALELDDSALYLCASSSQGRNTEAFFGQGTRLTVV.

The chain combines TRBV6-5 with TRBJ2-1; 11 positions match TRBD2. Germline V gene data show CDR1 as MNHEY and CDR2 as SVGAGI. The V and J ends lost 0 bases and 5 bases, in that order; junction bases with no gene match: 0. The CDR3 length is 15 residues. The CDR3 bases are TGTGCCAGCAGTTACTCGACTAGCGGGGACAATGAGCAGTTCTTC. As protein: CASSYSTSGDNEQFF.

This chain connects TRBV5-1 to TRBJ2-7; TRBD1 matches at 9 bases. The CDR3 is 14 residues long. V was clipped by 4 bases and J by 5 bases; unmatched bases: 7. Germline loops: CDR1 SGHRS, CDR2 YFSETQ. CDR3 sequence: CASSPGTGTHEQYF. The CDR3 DNA is TGCGCCAGCAGCCCAGGGACAGGGACCCACGAGCAGTACTTC.

A single count supports this clone. The gene calls are TRBV7-8 and TRBJ2-1, with 9 bases aligning to TRBD2. Germline trimming cut 5 bases from V and 4 bases from J; bases unmatched to any gene: 6. The germline V gene encodes CDR1 SGHVS and CDR2 FQNEAQ. The CDR3 is 15 amino acids. The CDR3 DNA reads as TGTGCCAGCAGCGGACCTAGCGGGGAGTACAATGAGCAGTTCTTC. As protein: CASSGPSGEYNEQFF.

This clone turned up a few times. V and J are TRBV24-1 and TRBJ2-1, with TRBD2 identical over 9 bases. The CDR3 is 14 amino acids. Germline-derived CDR1 and CDR2 are KGHDR and SFDVKD. V shed 1 base and J 10 bases; nucleotides not matched to a gene: 4. The CDR3 nucleotides are TGTGCCACCAGTGATTTAGATAGCGGGGGAGAGCAGTTCTTC. Translation gives CATSDLDSGGEQFF.

V usage is TRBV28 and J usage is TRBJ1-1; weak D call: TRBD1 (6 bases). With 5 bases removed from V and 4 bases from J, the gap between germline ends came to 20 bases. The CDR3 has 16 amino acids. CDR1 MDHEN and CDR2 SYDVKM come from the germline V gene. The DNA of the CDR3 is TGTGCCAGCAGTCTAGGGGCGGGGGCCCGACGCACTGAAGCTTTCTTT. Its translation is CASSLGAGARRTEAFF.